This TCR beta chain was identified in a study of human T cells and chemical hapten exposure. Background on the study: Weekly scalp doses of diphenylcyclopropenone were given to patients during the approximately 23-week study. A mostly female patient group had alopecia areata, totalis or universalis.

TCRdb processed the RACE reads anew with MiXCR; each CDR3 protein has one entry. The profile shows around 330,000 distinct CDR3 sequences, 4.5% to 5.5% of them singletons. V trimming: 2 bases; J trimming: 5 bases; junction bases outside the gene matches: 18. Looked up from germline, CDR1 is LGHNA and CDR2 is YSLEER. This CDR3 has 19 amino acids. Time point in this sample: pre-sensitization, week 0. Treatment reported: therapeutic diphenylcyclopropenone sensitization with weekly scalp DPC. The material sequenced was whole blood, taken in connection with sensitization to the hapten diphenylcyclopropenone (DPC). This receptor was obtained from a woman younger than 30 with alopecia areata. Some clones in this sample may be carry-over from other donors' samples. The chain combines TRBV4-3 with TRBJ2-1, with 7 bases identical to TRBD2. Written as DNA, the CDR3 is TGCGCCAGCAGCCAACGTTTTCCCCCCAGCGGGGCCCCTGACAATGAGCAGTTCTTC. Residues: CASSQRFPPSGAPDNEQFF.